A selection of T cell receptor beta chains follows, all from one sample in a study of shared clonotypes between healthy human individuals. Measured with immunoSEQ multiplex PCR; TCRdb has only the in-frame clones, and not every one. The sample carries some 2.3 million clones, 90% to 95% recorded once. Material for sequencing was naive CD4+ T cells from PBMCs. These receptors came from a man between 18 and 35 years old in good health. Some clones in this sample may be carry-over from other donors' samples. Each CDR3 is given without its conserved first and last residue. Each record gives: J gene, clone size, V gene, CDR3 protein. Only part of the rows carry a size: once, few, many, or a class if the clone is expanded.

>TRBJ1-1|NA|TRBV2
ASGSLTGGTEAF
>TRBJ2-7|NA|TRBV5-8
ASSISRPPYEQY
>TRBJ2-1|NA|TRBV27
ASSPLAAGGGEQF
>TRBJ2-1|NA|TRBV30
AWKPLTSAYNEQF
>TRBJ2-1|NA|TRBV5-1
ASSLVGYNEQF
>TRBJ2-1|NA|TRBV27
ASSQYGLVHEQF
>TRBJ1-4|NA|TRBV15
ATSRDTQIFATNEKLF
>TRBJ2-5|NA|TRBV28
ASRDQETQH
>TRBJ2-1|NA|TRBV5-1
ASSLYTGTSARMEQF
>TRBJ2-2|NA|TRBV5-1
ASSGYRRTGELF
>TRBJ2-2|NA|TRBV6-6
ASSWTPTDTGELF
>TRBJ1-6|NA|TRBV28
ASRIPGRGNSPLH
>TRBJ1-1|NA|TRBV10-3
AISTSGQRAEAF
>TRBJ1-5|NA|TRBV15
ATSNRIGEPQH
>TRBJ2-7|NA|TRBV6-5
ASSYLGAGYEQY
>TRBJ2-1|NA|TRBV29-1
SVHPGGVDNEQF
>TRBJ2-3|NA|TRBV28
ASRRRGGDTQY
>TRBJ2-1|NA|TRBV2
ASTVGTSRDNEQF
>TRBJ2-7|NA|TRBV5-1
ASSLNAQNIEQY
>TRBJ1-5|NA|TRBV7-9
ASSLGWGNSNQPQH
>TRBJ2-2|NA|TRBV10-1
ASSESAGGRGAGELF
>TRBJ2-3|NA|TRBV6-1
ASSDLTRVPTTDTQY
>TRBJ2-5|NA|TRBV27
ASWGIQASGRQTQY
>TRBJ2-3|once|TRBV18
ASSPQLRLDPRADTQY
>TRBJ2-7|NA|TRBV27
ASSLLPGQGDYEQY
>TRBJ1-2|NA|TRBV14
ASSQGGAGYGYT
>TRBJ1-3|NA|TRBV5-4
ASSFAGRSGNTIY
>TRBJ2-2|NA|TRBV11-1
ASSLRTGELF
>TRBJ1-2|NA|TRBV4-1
ASSPRDVYGYT
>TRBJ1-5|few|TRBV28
ASSFVDQPQH
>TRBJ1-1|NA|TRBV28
ASSLFGYRQGLGTEAF
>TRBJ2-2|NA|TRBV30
ACAGQTLPGELF
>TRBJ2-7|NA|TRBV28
ASSLAGGRYEQY
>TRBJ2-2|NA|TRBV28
ASREGQTNTGELF
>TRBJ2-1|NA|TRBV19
ASRQSSYNEQF
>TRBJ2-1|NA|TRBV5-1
ASSVGLAVYNEQF
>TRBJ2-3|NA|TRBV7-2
ASSTRTGGDTQY